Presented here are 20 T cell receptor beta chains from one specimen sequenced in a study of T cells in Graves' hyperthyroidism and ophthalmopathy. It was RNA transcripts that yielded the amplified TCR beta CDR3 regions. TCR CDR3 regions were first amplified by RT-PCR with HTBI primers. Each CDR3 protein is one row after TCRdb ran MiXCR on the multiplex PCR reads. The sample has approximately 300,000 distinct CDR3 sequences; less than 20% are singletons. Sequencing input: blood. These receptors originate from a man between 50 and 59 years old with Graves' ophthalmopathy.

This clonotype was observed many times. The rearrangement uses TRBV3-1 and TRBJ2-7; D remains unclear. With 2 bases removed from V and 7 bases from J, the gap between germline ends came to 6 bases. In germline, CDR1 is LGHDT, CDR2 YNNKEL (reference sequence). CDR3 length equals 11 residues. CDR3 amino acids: CASSQSREQYF. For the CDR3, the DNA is TGTGCCAGCAGCCAATCCCGGGAGCAGTACTTC.

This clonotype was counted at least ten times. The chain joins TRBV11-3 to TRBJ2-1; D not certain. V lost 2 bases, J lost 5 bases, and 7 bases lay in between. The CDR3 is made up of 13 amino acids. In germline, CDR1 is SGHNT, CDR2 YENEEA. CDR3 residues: CASSLRPHNEQFF. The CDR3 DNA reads TGTGCCAGCAGCTTAAGACCCCACAATGAGCAGTTCTTC.

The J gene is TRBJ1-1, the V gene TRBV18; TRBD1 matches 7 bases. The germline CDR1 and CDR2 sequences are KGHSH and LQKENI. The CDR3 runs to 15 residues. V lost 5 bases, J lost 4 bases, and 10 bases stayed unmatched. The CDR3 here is CASSNNRDSPTEAFF. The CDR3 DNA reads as TGTGCCAGCTCAAACAACCGGGACAGCCCCACTGAAGCTTTCTTT.

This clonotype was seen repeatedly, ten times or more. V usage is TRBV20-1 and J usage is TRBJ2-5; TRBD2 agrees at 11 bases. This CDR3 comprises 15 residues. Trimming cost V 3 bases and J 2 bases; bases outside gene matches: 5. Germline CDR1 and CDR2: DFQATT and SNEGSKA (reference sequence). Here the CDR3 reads CSASPSGRQQETQYF. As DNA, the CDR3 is TGCAGTGCTAGCCCTAGCGGGAGGCAACAAGAGACCCAGTACTTC.

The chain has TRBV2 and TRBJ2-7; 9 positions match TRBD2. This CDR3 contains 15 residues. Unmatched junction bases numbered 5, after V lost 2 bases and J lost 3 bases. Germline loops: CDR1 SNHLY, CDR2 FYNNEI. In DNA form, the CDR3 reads TGTGCCAGCAGTGAATTCAGCGGGAGGTTCTACGAGCAGTACTTC. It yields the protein CASSEFSGRFYEQYF.

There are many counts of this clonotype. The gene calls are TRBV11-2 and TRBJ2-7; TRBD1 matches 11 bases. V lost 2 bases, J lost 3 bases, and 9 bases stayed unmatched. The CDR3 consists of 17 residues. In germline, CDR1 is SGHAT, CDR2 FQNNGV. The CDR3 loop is CASSLTSRGTGGYEQYF. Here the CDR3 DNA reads TGTGCCAGCAGCTTAACTTCGAGGGGGACAGGGGGCTACGAGCAGTACTTC.

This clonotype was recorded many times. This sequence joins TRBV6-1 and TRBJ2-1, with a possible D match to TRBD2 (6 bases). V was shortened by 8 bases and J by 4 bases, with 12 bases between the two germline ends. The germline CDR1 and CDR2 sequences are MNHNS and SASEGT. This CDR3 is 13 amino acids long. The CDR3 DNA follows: TGTGCCAGCTCGTGGGAGGCTTACAATGAGCAGTTCTTC. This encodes CASSWEAYNEQFF.

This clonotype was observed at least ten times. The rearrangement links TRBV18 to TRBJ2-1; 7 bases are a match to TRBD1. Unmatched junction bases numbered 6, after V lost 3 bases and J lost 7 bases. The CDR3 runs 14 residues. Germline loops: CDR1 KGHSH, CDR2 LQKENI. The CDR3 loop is CASSPRDSRNEQFF. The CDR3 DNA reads TGTGCCAGCTCACCGAGGGACAGTAGGAATGAGCAGTTCTTC.

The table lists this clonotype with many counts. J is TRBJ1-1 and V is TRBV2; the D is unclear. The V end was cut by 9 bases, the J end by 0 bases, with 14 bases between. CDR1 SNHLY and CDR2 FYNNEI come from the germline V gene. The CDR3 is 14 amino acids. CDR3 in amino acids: CARTLVALNTEAFF. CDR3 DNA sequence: TGTGCCAGGACTTTGGTAGCCCTGAACACTGAAGCTTTCTTT.

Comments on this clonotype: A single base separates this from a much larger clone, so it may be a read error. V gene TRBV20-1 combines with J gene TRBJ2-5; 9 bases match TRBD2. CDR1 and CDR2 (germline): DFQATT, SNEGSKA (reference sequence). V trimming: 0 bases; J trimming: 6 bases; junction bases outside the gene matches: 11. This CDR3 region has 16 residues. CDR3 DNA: TGCAGTGCTAGAGATTGGTCTAGCGGGATAAGGAAGACCCAGTACTTC. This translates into CSARDWSSGIRKTQYF.

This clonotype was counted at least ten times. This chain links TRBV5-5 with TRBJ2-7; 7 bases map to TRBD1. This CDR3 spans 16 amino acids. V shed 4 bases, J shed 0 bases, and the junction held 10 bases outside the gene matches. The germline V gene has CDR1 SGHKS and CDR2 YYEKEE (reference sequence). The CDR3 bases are TGTGCCAGCAGCCCGAGGGGGACAGCCAGCTCCTACGAGCAGTACTTC. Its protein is CASSPRGTASSYEQYF.

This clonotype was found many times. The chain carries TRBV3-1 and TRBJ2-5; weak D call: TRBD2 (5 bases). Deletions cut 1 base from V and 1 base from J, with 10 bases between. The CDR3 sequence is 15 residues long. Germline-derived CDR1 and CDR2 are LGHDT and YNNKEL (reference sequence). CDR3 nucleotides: TGTGCCAGCAGCCAAGCAGGAGGACCCCAAGAGACCCAGTACTTC. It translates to CASSQAGGPQETQYF.

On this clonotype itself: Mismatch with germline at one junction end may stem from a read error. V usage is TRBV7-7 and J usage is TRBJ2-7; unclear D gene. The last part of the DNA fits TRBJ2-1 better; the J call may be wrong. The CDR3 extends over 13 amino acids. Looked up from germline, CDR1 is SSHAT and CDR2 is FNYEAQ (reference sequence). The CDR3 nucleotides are TGTGCTAGCAGCGCCCAGAATACCTACGAGCAGTTCTTC. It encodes CASSAQNTYEQFF.

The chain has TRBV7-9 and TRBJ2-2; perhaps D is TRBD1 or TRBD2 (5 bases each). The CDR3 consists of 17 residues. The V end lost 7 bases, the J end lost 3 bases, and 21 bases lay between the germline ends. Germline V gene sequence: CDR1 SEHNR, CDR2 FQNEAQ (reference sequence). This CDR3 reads CASTSLGDRLHTGELFF. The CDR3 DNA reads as TGTGCCAGCACCAGCTTGGGGGACCGGCTGCACACCGGGGAGCTGTTTTTT.

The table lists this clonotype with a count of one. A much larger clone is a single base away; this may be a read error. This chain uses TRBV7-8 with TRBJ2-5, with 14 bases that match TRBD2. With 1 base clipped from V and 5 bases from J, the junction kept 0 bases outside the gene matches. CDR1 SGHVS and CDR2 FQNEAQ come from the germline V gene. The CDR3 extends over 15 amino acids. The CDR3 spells CASSLGTSGRETQYF. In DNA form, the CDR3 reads TGTGCCAGCAGCTTAGGGACTAGCGGGAGGGAGACCCAGTACTTC. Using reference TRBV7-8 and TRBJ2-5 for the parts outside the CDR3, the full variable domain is GAGVSQSPRYKVAKRGQDVALRCDPISGHVSLFWYQQALGQGPEFLTYFQNEAQLDKSGLPSDRFFAERPEGSVSTLKIQRTQQEDSAVYLCASSLGTSGRETQYFGPGTRLLVL.

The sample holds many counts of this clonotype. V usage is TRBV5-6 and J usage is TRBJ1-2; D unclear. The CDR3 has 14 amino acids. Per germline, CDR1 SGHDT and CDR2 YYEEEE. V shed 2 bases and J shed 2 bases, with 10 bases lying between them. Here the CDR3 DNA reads TGTGCCAGCAGCTTAAACAGAAGAAACTATGGCTACACCTTC. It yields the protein CASSLNRRNYGYTF.

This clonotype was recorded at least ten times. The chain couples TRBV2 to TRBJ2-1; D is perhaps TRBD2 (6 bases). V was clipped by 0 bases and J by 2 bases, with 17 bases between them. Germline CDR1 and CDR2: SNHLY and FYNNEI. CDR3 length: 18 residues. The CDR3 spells CASSEASSGRSPYNEQFF. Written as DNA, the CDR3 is TGTGCCAGCAGTGAAGCGAGCAGCGGGCGGAGCCCCTACAATGAGCAGTTCTTC. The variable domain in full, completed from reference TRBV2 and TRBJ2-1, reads EPEVTQTPSHQVTQMGQEVILRCVPISNHLYFYWYRQILGQKVEFLVSFYNNEISEKSEIFDDQFSVERPDGSNFTLKIRSTKLEDSAMYFCASSEASSGRSPYNEQFFGPGTRLTVL.

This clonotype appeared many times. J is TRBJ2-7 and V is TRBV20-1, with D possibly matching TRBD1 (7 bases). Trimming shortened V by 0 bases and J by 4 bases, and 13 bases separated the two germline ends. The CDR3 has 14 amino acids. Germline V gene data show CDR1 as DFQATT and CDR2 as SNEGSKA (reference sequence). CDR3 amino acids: CSARDQSGGYEQYF. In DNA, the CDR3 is TGCAGTGCTAGAGATCAGTCAGGGGGGTACGAGCAGTACTTC.

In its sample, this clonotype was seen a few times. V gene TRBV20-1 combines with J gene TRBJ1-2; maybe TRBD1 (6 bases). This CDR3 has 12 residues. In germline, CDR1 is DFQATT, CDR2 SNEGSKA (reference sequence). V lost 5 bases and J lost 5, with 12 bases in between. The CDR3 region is CSAPEGGYGYTF. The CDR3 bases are TGCAGTGCTCCTGAGGGGGGTTATGGCTACACCTTC.

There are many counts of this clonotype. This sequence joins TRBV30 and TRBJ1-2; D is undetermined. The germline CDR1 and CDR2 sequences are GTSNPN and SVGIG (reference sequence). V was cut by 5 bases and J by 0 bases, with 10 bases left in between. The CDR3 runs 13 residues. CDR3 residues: CAWSIGTNYGYTF. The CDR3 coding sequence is TGTGCCTGGTCGATAGGTACTAACTATGGCTACACCTTC.